These 7 T cell receptor beta chains share one sample of origin, sequenced in a study of chemoradiotherapy in HPV16-positive cancers. The table came from immunoSEQ multiplex PCR; TCRdb's copy has only in-frame clones and leaves some out. There are fewer than 4,500 clones in the sample; around 79% occur only once, and 14% lies in the top ten. The sample was acquired from a patient who underwent chemoradiotherapy. The receptors stem from a human donor with HPV-associated anogenital cancer.

This chain uses TRBV6-6 with TRBJ2-7; 7 bases align to TRBD1. The V gene's germline CDR1 is MNHNY and CDR2 SVGAGI (reference sequence). This CDR3 spans 14 amino acids. The V gene end was trimmed by 5 bases and the J gene end by 3 bases; junction bases not matched to a gene: 7. Here the CDR3 reads CASSDTGDNYEQYF. The DNA for the CDR3 is TGTGCCAGCAGTGATACAGGGGATAACTACGAGCAGTACTTC.

This chain uses TRBV13 with TRBJ1-6; D may be TRBD1 (5 bases). V lost 5 bases, J lost 7 bases, and 18 bases lay in between. Germline V gene lookup returns CDR1 PRHDT and CDR2 FYEKMQ (reference sequence). The CDR3 runs to 16 residues. The CDR3 DNA follows: TGTGCCAGCAGCCGGGGAAGGGGCACTCAAAATTCACCCCTCCACTTT. It yields the protein CASSRGRGTQNSPLHF.

V is TRBV28 and J is TRBJ2-7, with 10 bases fitting TRBD1. In germline, CDR1 is MDHEN, CDR2 SYDVKM. The ends lost 5 bases at V and 4 bases at J; junction bases unmatched: 8. CDR3 length equals 15 residues. The CDR3 loop reads CASSTPGQGWYEQYF. CDR3 coding DNA: TGTGCCAGCAGTACCCCGGGACAGGGGTGGTACGAGCAGTACTTC.

The chain links TRBV7-2 to TRBJ2-5; TRBD1 is a possible D gene (6 bases). CDR1 is SGHTA and CDR2 is FQGNSA in the germline V gene. V was cut by 3 bases and J by 5 bases, with 16 bases left in between. The CDR3 is made up of 15 amino acids. The CDR3 here is CASSFAPQGWETQYF. CDR3 nucleotides: TGTGCCAGCAGCTTCGCCCCTCAGGGGTGGGAGACCCAGTACTTC.

This clone appeared a single time. CDR3 residues: CASSSTGVLTGELFF. The CDR3 coding sequence is TGTGCCAGCAGCTCGACAGGGGTTTTGACCGGGGAGCTGTTTTTT. This chain links TRBV5-5 with TRBJ2-2; 8 nucleotides line up with TRBD1. J gave up 5 bases and V 3 bases, and 6 bases lay outside the gene matches. This CDR3 has 15 amino acids. CDR1 SGHKS and CDR2 YYEKEE come from the germline V gene (reference sequence).

The J gene is TRBJ1-1, the V gene TRBV6-1; the D is unclear. The length of the CDR3 is 14 residues. Germline V gives CDR1 MNHNS, CDR2 SASEGT. Between the trimmed V and J ends, which lost 5 bases and 1 base, there was a span of 11 bases. CDR3 bases: TGTGCCAGCAGTTTCGACTCTGGGAACACTGAAGCTTTCTTT. Encoded protein: CASSFDSGNTEAFF.

CDR3 coding DNA: TGCAGCGGGTTGGTGACTCAAGAGACCCAGTACTTC. Its protein is CSGLVTQETQYF. This chain links TRBV29-1 with TRBJ2-5; D not resolved. Germline lookup yields CDR1 SQVTM and CDR2 ANQGSEA. This CDR3 spans 12 amino acids. V shed 7 bases and J shed 2 bases, with 11 bases lying between them.